This entry features one T cell receptor beta chain sequence. This specimen belongs to a study of T cell repertoires in cytomegalovirus infection. TCRdb reprocessed the reads with MiXCR, giving one entry per CDR3 protein. The sample contains roughly 600,000 distinct CDR3 sequences, 20% to 25% of which appear only once. Sequenced material: CD8+ T cells from PBMCs. The receptor was derived from a human donor in good health (CMV status not recorded). Some clones in this sample may be carry-over from other donors' samples.

In DNA form, the CDR3 reads TGTGCCGCGTCGCCGGCTCTGGGGGATGAGCAGTTCTTC. Translation gives CAASPALGDEQFF. The chain employs TRBV27 and TRBJ2-1; either TRBD1 or TRBD2 may supply D (5 bases each). Germline assignment: CDR1 MNHEY and CDR2 SMNVEV (reference sequence). The V gene lost 11 bases and the J gene lost 8 bases, with 19 bases spanning the gap. This CDR3 has 13 residues.